The entry that follows covers one TCR beta chain sequence. This sample was included in a study of blood T cell repertoires in COVID-19. Here immunoSEQ multiplex PCR was the method, and the copy in TCRdb shows in-frame clones only, minus some. The data show more than 150,000 clones, 75% to 90% seen once. Germline CDR1 SNHLY, CDR2 FYNNEI. This CDR3 region has 13 residues. The ends lost 5 bases at V and 5 bases at J; junction bases unmatched: 1. Source material: peripheral blood. The chain links TRBV2 to TRBJ2-2; 8 bases are shared with TRBD2. This clonotype was sampled from a man in his 70s with active or convalescent COVID-19. CDR3 amino acids: CASSRLATGELFF. The CDR3 coding sequence is TGTGCCAGCAGTCGACTAGCGACCGGGGAGCTGTTTTTT.